Listed below are T cell receptor beta chains from one sample, sequenced in a study of read filtering for tumor transcriptome and immune sequencing. TCRdb re-analysed the reads in MiXCR, keeping a single row per CDR3 protein. The profile shows roughly 93,000 distinct CDR3 sequences, about a fifth of them singletons. The sequencing input was a population of CD138-negative cells sorted from bone marrow. Source of these receptors: a donor at least 40 years old with multiple myeloma. CDR3s include the opening cysteine and the closing phenylalanine or tryptophan. Fields, in order: J gene, V gene, CDR3 protein.

TRBJ2-7 | TRBV11-2 | CASSLGRGMDEQYF
TRBJ2-3 | TRBV7-9 | CASSSTVLSTDTQYF
TRBJ2-2 | TRBV2 | CASTDRYTGELFF
TRBJ2-7 | TRBV5-1 | CASSFGGQSSYEQYF
TRBJ1-5 | TRBV7-2 | CASSFMAREEQPQHF
TRBJ2-1 | TRBV12-3/TRBV12-4 | CASRPQRGGLPDEQFF
TRBJ1-1 | TRBV6-5 | CASGARPGHEAFF
TRBJ2-1 | TRBV11-2 | CASSLRVEQFF
TRBJ2-7 | TRBV20-1 | CSVKQLQGHYEQYF
TRBJ1-1 | TRBV28 | CASGFSGTEAFF
TRBJ2-4 | TRBV29-1 | CSVVTGTLAKNIQYF
TRBJ2-1 | TRBV20-1 | CSAKLAGAYNEQFF
TRBJ2-5 | TRBV6-6 | CASTYSREETQYF
TRBJ1-2 | TRBV7-9 | CASSNGYYGYTF
TRBJ1-1 | TRBV6-5 | CASSRTGDEAFF
TRBJ2-2 | TRBV6-2/TRBV6-3 | CASSYGLAGVWNTGELFF
TRBJ1-5 | TRBV5-1 | CASSWTGGRSQPQHF
TRBJ1-1 | TRBV5-1 | CASSLVVGGGTEAFF
TRBJ2-3 | TRBV4-1 | CASSLRTSGGLDTQYF
TRBJ1-5 | TRBV6-2/TRBV6-3 | CASSYAGRLQPQHF
TRBJ2-6 | TRBV6-6 | CASSDTTSGANVLTF